The clone carrying this TCR beta chain was counted many times. Its antigen is not known. These data are taken from a study of post-analysis software for immune sequencing data. Study outcomes and limitations: Five TRBV segments, including TRBV5-6, TRBV5-1 and TRBV20-1, were more frequent in patients than controls. In multiple sclerosis, normalized Chao1 diversity was significantly below that of controls.

This CDR3 has 15 residues. J was trimmed by 8 bases and V by 5 bases; bases with no gene match: 7. Germline CDR1 reads SGDLS; CDR2 reads YYNGEE. cDNA libraries of TCR beta carried unique molecular identifiers. TCRdb used MiXCR to reprocess the PCR reads, holding one entry per CDR3 protein. The sample holds about 260,000 distinct CDR3 sequences, 36% seen once. The sequence came from a girl between 10 and 17 years old with multiple sclerosis. The source material was blood. This rearrangement joins TRBV9 to TRBJ2-1, with 13 bases aligning to TRBD2. In nucleotides, the CDR3 is TGTGCCAGCAGTCCTCGACTAGCGGGGGGTTATGAGCAGTTCTTC. Encoded protein: CASSPRLAGGYEQFF.